This TCR beta chain is from a study of T cell clusters in autoimmune cytopenias. One tube held mixed TRB-A and TRB-B primer pools for touch-down PCR. No DNA is given; TCRdb re-called the multiplex PCR reads and lists each CDR3 protein once. This table holds around 2,700 distinct CDR3 sequences. TRB was amplified from approximately 250 ng of peripheral blood genomic DNA per sample. This clonotype registers medium-sized (0.01 to 0.1%) by frequency. In germline, CDR1 is MNHNS, CDR2 SASEGT. CDR3 size: 17 residues. The sample comprised peripheral blood. This TCR was sampled from a human donor with an autoimmune cytopenia, with autoimmune hepatitis or in good health (not recorded which). The gene calls are TRBV6-1 and TRBJ2-7; TCRdb proposes TRBD2, but this gene call is untestable without DNA. CDR3 protein: CASSEGLSSGRIYEQYF.